This T cell receptor beta chain is drawn from a study of cytomegalovirus exposure and HLA in healthy donors. This PCR relied on a set of 60 Vbeta primers and 13 Jbeta primers. Produced via immunoSEQ multiplex PCR; TCRdb's table is partial and in-frame only. The sample has about 92,000 clones, 77% seen once. This CDR3 spans 17 amino acids. Looked up from germline, CDR1 is SGHRS and CDR2 is YFSETQ. The V and J ends lost 4 bases and 5 bases, in that order; junction bases with no gene match: 8. Broader study findings: The CMV antigen specificity of a few CMV-associated chains was confirmed through in vitro analysis. Highly shared variants forming one cluster were likely a sequencing artifact. Because they were indistinguishable, some V segments, including TRBV6-2 and TRBV6-3, were excluded.

Nominal health characterized the donors when sampled, though unrecorded immune exposures were likely. Notes on this clone: Its target is not known.

The gene calls are TRBV5-1 and TRBJ2-5, with 16 nucleotides matching TRBD2. The source of this sequence is a man aged 45-65 years in good health and CMV-seropositive. Sequenced: PBMCs. The CDR3 bases are TGCGCCAGCAGCCTAGGGACTAGCGGGGGGGCCGTTGAGACCCAGTACTTC. The encoded protein is CASSLGTSGGAVETQYF.